This T cell receptor (beta chain) originates from a study of pediatric ulcerative colitis. During colonoscopy, one to two rectal pinch biopsies were collected. Findings of the study overall: Blood-derived T cells may be present in rectal pinch biopsies. A couple of rectal CDR3 clonotypes occurred in all ulcerative colitis patients. Ulcerative colitis patients shared more blood-rectal clones than controls.

Points on this clone: Its matching antigen is unknown.

TCRdb keeps only in-frame clones here, not all; method: immunoSEQ multiplex PCR. Among roughly 16,000 clones listed, roughly 70% were seen once. The sequenced sample was gut tissue. This receptor was obtained from a girl between 10 and 17 years old with moderate ulcerative colitis.

The CDR3 DNA follows: TGTGCCAGCAGGCCCGGGACAGGGACTGGAAACACCATATATTTT. It specifies CASRPGTGTGNTIYF. The chain uses TRBV6-5 and TRBJ1-3; TRBD1 aligns across 9 bases. Germline values: CDR1 MNHEY, CDR2 SVGAGI. This CDR3 is built from 15 residues. Unmatched junction bases numbered 5, after V lost 6 bases and J lost 2 bases.